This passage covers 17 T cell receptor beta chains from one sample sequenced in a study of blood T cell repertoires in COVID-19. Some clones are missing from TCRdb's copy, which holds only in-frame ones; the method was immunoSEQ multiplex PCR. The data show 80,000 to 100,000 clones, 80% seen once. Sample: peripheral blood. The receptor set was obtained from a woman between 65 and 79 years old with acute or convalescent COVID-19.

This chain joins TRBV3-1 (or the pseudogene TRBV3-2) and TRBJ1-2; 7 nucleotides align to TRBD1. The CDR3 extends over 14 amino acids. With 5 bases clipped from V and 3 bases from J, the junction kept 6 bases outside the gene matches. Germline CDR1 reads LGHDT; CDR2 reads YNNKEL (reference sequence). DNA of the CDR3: TGTGCCAGCAGCTGGGGTCAGGGGGACTATGGCTACACCTTC. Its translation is CASSWGQGDYGYTF.

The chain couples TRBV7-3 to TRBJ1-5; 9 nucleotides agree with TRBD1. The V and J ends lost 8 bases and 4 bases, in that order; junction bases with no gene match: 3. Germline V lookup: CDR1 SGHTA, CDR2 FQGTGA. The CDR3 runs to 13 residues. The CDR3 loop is CASFDRGNQPQHF. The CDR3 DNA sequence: TGTGCCAGCTTCGACAGGGGGAATCAGCCCCAGCATTTT. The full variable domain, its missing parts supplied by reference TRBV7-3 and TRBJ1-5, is GAGVSQTPSNKVTEKGKYVELRCDPISGHTALYWYRQSLGQGPEFLIYFQGTGAADDSGLPNDRFFAVRPEGSVSTLKIQRTERGDSAVYLCASFDRGNQPQHFGDGTRLSIL.

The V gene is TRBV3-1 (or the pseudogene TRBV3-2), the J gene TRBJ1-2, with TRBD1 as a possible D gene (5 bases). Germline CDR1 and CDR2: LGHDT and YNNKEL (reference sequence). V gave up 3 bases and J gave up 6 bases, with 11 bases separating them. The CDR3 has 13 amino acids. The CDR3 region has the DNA TGTGCCAGCAGCCAGAGGAGACAGCATGGCTACACCTTC. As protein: CASSQRRQHGYTF.

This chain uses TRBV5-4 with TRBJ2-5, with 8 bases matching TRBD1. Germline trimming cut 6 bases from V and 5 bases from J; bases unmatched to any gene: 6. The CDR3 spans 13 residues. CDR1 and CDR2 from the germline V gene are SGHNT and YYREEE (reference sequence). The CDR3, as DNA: TGTGCCAGCAAACAGGGGGGCGGGGAGACCCAGTACTTC. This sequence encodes CASKQGGGETQYF. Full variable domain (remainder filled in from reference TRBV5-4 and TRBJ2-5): ETGVTQSPTHLIKTRGQQVTLRCSSQSGHNTVSWYQQALGQGPQFIFQYYREEENGRGNFPPRFSGLQFPNYSSELNVNALELDDSALYLCASKQGGGETQYFGPGTRLLVL.

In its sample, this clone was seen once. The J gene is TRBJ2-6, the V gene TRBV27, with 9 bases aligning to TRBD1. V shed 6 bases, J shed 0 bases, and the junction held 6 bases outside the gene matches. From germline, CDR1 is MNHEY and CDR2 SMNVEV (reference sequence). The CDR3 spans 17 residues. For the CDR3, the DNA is TGTGCCAGCAGAAACAGGGGGCCTAGCTCTGGGGCCAACGTCCTGACTTTC. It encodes CASRNRGPSSGANVLTF.

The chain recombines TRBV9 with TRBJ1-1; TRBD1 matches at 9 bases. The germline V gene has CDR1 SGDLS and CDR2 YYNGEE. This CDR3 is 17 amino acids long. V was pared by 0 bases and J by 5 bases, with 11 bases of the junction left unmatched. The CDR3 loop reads CASSVDPWGQGDTEAFF. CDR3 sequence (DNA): TGTGCCAGCAGCGTAGATCCCTGGGGACAGGGTGATACTGAAGCTTTCTTT. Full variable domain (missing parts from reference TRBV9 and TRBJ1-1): DSGVTQTPKHLITATGQRVTLRCSPRSGDLSVYWYQQSLDQGLQFLIQYYNGEERAKGNILERFSAQQFPDLHSELNLSSLELGDSALYFCASSVDPWGQGDTEAFFGQGTRLTVV.

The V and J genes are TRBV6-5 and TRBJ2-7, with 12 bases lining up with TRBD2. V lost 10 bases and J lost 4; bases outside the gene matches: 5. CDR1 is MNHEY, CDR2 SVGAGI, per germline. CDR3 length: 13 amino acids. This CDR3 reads CATRGLAGYEQYF. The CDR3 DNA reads TGTGCCACCCGGGGACTAGCGGGTTACGAGCAGTACTTC.

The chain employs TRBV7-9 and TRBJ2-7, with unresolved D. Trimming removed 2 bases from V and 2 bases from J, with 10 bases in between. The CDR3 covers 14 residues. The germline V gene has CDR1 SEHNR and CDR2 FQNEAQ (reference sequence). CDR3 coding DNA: TGTGCCAGCAGCTTACATGAGCTTGCCTACGAGCAGTACTTC. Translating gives CASSLHELAYEQYF.

The CDR3 DNA reads as TGTGCCAGCAGCGTAGTGGCGGGGGGACTCACAGATACGCAGTATTTT. It is translated as CASSVVAGGLTDTQYF. The rearrangement uses TRBV9 and TRBJ2-3; 8 bases line up with TRBD2. Germline lookup yields CDR1 SGDLS and CDR2 YYNGEE. The V and J ends lost 0 bases and 2 bases, in that order; junction bases with no gene match: 5. CDR3 length: 16 residues.

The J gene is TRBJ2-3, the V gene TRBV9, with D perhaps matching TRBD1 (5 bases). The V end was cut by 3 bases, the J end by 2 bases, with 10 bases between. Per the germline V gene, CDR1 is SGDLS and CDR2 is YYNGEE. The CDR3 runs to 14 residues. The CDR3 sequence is CASSDRQSTDTQYF. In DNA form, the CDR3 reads TGTGCCAGCAGCGACAGACAGTCCACAGATACGCAGTATTTT.

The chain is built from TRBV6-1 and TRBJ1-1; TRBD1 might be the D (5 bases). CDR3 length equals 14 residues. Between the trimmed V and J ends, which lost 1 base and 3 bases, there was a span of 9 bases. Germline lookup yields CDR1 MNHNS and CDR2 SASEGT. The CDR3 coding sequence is TGTGCCAGCAGTGAAGTTTGGGGCTACACTGAAGCTTTCTTT. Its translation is CASSEVWGYTEAFF.

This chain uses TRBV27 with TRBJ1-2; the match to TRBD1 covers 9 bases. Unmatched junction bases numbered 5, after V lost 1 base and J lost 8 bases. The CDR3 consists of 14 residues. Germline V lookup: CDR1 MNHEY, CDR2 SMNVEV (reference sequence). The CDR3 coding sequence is TGTGCCAGCAGTTTATACCGACAGGGGGGCGGCTACACCTTC. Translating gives CASSLYRQGGGYTF.

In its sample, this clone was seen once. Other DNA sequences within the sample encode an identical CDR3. CDR3 amino acids: CASSEGTDYGYTF. For the CDR3, the DNA is TGTGCCAGCAGTGAAGGGACAGACTATGGCTACACCTTC. The chain links TRBV2 to TRBJ1-2; D might be TRBD1 (6 bases). This CDR3 has 13 residues. In germline, CDR1 is SNHLY, CDR2 FYNNEI. Trimming took 1 base from V and 3 from J, leaving 6 bases between them.

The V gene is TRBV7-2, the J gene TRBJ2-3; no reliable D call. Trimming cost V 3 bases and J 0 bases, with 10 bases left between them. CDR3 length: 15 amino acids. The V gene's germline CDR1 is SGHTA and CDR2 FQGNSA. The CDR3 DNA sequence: TGTGCCAGCAGCTTTGGCCCCGGGAGCACAGATACGCAGTATTTT. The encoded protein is CASSFGPGSTDTQYF.

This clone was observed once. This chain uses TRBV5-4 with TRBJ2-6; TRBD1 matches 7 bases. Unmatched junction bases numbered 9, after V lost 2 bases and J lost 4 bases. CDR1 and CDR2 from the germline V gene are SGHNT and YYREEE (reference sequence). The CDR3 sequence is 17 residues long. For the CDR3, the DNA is TGTGCCAGCAGCTTAAGCTCGACAGGGTCCGGGGCCAACGTCCTGACTTTC. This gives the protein CASSLSSTGSGANVLTF.

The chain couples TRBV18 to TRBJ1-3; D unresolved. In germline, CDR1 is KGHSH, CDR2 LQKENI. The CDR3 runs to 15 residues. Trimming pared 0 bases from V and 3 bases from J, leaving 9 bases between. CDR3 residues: CASSPPGRGGNTIYF. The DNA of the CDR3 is TGTGCCAGCTCACCACCGGGCCGGGGTGGAAACACCATATATTTT.

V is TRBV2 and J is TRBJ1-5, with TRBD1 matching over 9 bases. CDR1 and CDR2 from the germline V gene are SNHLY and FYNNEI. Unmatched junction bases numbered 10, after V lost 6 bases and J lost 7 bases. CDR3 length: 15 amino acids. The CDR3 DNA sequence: TGTGCCAGCAGCCCAGGGGGACAGGGCGGACAGCCCCAGCATTTT. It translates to CASSPGGQGGQPQHF.